Listed below are T cell receptor beta chains from one sample, sequenced in a study of shared clonotypes between healthy human individuals. Profiling relied on immunoSEQ multiplex PCR, and the TCRdb table lists in-frame clones only, not all of them. The sample lists 2 million to 3 million clones; around 94% were seen once. The specimen was naive CD4+ T cells sorted from blood. All receptors come from a man younger than 35 in good health. The CDR3 runs from the conserved cysteine through the conserved F or W. A D gene is named only where the DNA matches it firmly. The size field is filled for only some rows; it gives once, few, many or a size class.

j_call,d_call,clone_size,v_call,cdr3_aa,cdr3_nt
TRBJ1-2,-,once,TRBV7-2,CASSATVYGYTF,TGTGCCAGCAGCGCGACTGTCTATGGCTACACCTTC
TRBJ2-7,TRBD2,-,TRBV10-3,CAIRGTSGRAYEQYF,TGTGCCATCAGGGGGACTAGCGGGAGAGCCTACGAGCAGTACTTC
TRBJ1-5,-,-,TRBV19,CASRVVGPNQPQHF,TGTGCCAGTAGGGTAGTTGGTCCGAATCAGCCCCAGCATTTT
TRBJ1-2,-,once,TRBV5-1,CASSLGDLDRPYGYTF,TGCGCCAGCAGCTTGGGAGACTTGGACCGCCCCTATGGCTACACCTTC
TRBJ1-1,TRBD1,few,TRBV30,CACQGVRNTEAFF,TGTGCCTGCCAGGGGGTCCGGAACACTGAAGCTTTCTTT
TRBJ2-5,-,-,TRBV19,CASSRETQYF,TGTGCCAGTAGTAGGGAGACCCAGTACTTC
TRBJ1-1,-,once,TRBV19,CASSIEEARNTEAFF,TGTGCCAGTAGTATAGAGGAGGCACGGAACACTGAAGCTTTCTTT
TRBJ1-1,-,-,TRBV5-8,CASSLVTEAFF,TGTGCCAGCAGCTTGGTGACTGAAGCTTTCTTT
TRBJ1-4,-,-,TRBV2,CASSDPVLPNEKLFF,TGTGCCAGCAGTGACCCCGTCCTGCCTAATGAAAAACTGTTTTTT
TRBJ2-1,TRBD2,-,TRBV5-6,CASSLMASGSNEQFF,TGTGCCAGCAGCTTGATGGCTAGCGGGAGCAATGAGCAGTTCTTC
TRBJ1-2,-,once,TRBV6-5,CASSLPGKDGYTF,TGTGCCAGCAGCCTCCCGGGGAAGGATGGCTACACCTTC
TRBJ2-1,TRBD2,-,TRBV11-3,CASSTGVAGGGEQFF,TGTGCCAGCAGCACAGGGGTAGCGGGAGGGGGCGAGCAGTTCTTC
TRBJ2-2,-,-,TRBV7-3,CASSSTDGELFF,TGTGCCAGCAGCTCTACCGACGGGGAGCTGTTTTTT
TRBJ2-3,TRBD2,-,TRBV5-1,CASSLKLAGVDTQYF,TGCGCCAGCAGCTTGAAACTAGCGGGGGTCGATACGCAGTATTTT
TRBJ1-1,TRBD1,-,TRBV11-1,CASRRDSMNTEAFF,TGTGCCAGCAGGCGGGACAGCATGAACACTGAAGCTTTCTTT
TRBJ2-3,-,-,TRBV13,CASSGRDSTDTQYF,TGTGCCAGCAGCGGCCGGGACAGCACAGATACGCAGTATTTT
TRBJ1-2,-,-,TRBV27,CASRGANYGYTF,TGTGCCAGCAGGGGCGCAAACTATGGCTACACCTTC
TRBJ2-3,TRBD2,-,TRBV11-2,CASSLPLAGGPDTQYF,TGTGCCAGCAGCCTCCCACTAGCGGGGGGGCCAGATACGCAGTATTTT